This T cell receptor beta chain was identified in a study of beta chain features in type 1 diabetes. Germline CDR1 and CDR2: KGHSH and LQKENI. CDR3 size: 15 residues. J was trimmed by 3 bases and V by 6 bases; bases with no gene match: 3. Every isolated RNA sample was fully reverse transcribed, so sequencing captured expressed TCRB transcripts. The table came from immunoSEQ multiplex PCR; TCRdb's copy has only in-frame clones and leaves some out. Among over 300,000 clones listed, 7% to 9% were seen once. This clone was counted only a few times. The collection from each donor was one heparinised blood draw averaging about 116 mL. Sorted populations all had greater than 95% purity.

The J gene is TRBJ2-3, the V gene TRBV18; 13 bases agree with TRBD2. Source material: central memory CD4+ T cells from blood. The origin of this receptor is a woman aged 18-29 years in good health. Written as DNA, the CDR3 is TGTGCCAGCTCTGGACTAGCGGGAGCTACAGATACGCAGTATTTT. It encodes CASSGLAGATDTQYF.